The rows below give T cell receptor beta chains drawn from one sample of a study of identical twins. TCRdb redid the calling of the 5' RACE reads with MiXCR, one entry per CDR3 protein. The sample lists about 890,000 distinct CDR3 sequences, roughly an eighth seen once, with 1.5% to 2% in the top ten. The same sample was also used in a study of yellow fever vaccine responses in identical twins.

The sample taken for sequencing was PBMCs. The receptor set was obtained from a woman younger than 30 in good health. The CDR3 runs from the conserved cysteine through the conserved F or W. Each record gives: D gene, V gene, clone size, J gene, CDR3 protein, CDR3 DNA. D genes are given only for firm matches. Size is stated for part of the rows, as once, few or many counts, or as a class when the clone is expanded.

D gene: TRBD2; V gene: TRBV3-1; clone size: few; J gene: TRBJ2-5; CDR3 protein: CASSQELGTTRPQYF; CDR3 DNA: TGTGCCAGCAGCCAAGAATTGGGGACTACTAGGCCCCAGTACTTC
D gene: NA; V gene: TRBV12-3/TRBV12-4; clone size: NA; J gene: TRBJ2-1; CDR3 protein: CASSFGLRVNEQFF; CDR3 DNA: TGTGCCAGCAGTTTCGGGTTACGAGTCAATGAGCAGTTCTTC
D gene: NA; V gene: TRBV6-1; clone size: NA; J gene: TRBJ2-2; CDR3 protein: CASTLWANTGELFF; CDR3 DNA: TGTGCCAGCACTCTTTGGGCGAACACCGGGGAGCTGTTTTTT
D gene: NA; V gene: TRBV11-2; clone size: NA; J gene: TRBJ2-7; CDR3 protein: CASSLEGSDDITNSYEQYF; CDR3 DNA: TGTGCCAGCAGCTTAGAAGGCAGCGACGACATCACAAACTCCTACGAGCAGTACTTC
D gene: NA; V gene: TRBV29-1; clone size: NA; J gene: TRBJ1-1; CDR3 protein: CSVGEGGRGRTEAFF; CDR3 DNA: TGCAGCGTCGGGGAGGGTGGGCGCGGGAGAACTGAAGCTTTCTTT
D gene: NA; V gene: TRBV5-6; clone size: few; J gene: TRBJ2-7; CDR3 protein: CASSLGQYVVYEQYF; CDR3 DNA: TGTGCCAGCAGCTTGGGACAGTACGTGGTCTACGAGCAGTACTTC
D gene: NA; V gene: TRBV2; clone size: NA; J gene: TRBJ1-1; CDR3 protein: CASSLGDGNTEAFF; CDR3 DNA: TGTGCCAGCAGTCTGGGTGACGGGAACACTGAAGCTTTCTTT
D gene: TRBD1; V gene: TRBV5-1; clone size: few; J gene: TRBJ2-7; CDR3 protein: CASSLEGQGGGEQYF; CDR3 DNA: TGCGCCAGCAGCTTGGAGGGACAGGGCGGGGGCGAGCAGTACTTC
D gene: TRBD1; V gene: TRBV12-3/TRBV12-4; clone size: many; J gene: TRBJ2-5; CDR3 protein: CASSSTGGRETQYF; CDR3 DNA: TGTGCCAGCAGTTCCACAGGGGGGAGAGAGACCCAGTACTTC
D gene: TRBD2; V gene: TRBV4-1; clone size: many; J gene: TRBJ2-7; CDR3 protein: CASGLAGAYEQYF; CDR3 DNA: TGCGCCAGCGGTCTAGCGGGTGCCTACGAGCAGTACTTC
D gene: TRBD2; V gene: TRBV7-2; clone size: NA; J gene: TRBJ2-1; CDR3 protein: CASSLAASGAYNEQFF; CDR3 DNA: TGTGCCAGCAGCTTAGCGGCTAGCGGGGCCTACAATGAGCAGTTCTTC
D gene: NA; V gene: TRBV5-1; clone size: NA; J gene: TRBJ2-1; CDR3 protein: CASTLLDSYEQFF; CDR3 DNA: TGCGCCAGCACCCTCTTAGACAGTTATGAGCAGTTCTTC
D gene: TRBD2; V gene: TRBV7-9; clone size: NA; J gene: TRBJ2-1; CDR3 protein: CASSLGLAGNSEQFF; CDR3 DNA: TGTGCCAGCAGCTTAGGACTAGCGGGAAACAGTGAGCAGTTCTTC
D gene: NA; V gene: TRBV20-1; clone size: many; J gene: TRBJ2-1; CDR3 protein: CSARPYNEQFF; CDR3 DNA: TGCAGTGCTAGGCCCTACAATGAGCAGTTCTTC
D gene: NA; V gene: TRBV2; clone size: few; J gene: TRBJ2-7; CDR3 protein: CASQEGSYEQYF; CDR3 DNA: TGTGCCAGCCAGGAAGGCTCCTACGAGCAGTACTTC
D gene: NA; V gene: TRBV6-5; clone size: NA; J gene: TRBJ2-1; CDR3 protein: CASRSRDYLANEQFF; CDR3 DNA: TGTGCCAGCAGATCTCGAGACTACCTCGCCAATGAGCAGTTCTTC
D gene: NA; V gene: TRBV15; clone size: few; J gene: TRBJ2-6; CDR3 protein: CATSRSGVQASGANVLTF; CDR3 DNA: TGTGCCACCAGCAGAAGTGGAGTACAGGCTTCTGGGGCCAACGTCCTGACTTTC
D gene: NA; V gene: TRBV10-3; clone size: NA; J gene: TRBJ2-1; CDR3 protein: CAISERTTYNEQFF; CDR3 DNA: TGTGCCATCAGTGAACGGACTACCTACAATGAGCAGTTCTTC
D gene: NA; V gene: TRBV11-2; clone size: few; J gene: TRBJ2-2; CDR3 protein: CASSLGDSFYRELFF; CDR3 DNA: TGTGCCAGCAGCTTAGGTGACAGTTTTTATAGGGAGCTGTTTTTT
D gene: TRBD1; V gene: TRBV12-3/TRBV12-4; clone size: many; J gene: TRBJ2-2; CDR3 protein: CASSPDRGRRTGELFF; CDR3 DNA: TGTGCCAGCAGCCCCGACAGGGGGCGGCGTACCGGGGAGCTGTTTTTT
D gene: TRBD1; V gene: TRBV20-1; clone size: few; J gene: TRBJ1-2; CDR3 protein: CSARRTGDSQNYGYTF; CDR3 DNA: TGCAGTGCTCGACGGACAGGAGATAGCCAAAACTATGGCTACACCTTC
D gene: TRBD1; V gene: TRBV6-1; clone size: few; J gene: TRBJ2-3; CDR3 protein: CASRRMPGQGRGTDTQYF; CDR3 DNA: TGTGCCAGCAGGAGAATGCCGGGACAGGGAAGAGGCACAGATACGCAGTATTTT
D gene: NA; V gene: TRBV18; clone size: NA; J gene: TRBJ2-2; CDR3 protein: CASSPPSGANTGELFF; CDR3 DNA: TGTGCCAGCTCACCACCTTCGGGGGCGAACACCGGGGAGCTGTTTTTT
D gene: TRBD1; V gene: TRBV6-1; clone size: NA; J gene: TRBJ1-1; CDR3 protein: CAVRRGDRHMNTEAFF; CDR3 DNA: TGTGCAGTTCGAAGGGGGGACAGACATATGAACACTGAAGCTTTCTTT
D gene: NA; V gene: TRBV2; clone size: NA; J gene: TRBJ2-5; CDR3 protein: CASSDSGFGETQYF; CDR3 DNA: TGTGCCAGCAGTGATAGCGGTTTTGGGGAGACCCAGTACTTC
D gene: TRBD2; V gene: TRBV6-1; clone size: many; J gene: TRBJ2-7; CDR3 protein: CATSGGGSSYEQYF; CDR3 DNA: TGTGCCACCTCGGGGGGGGGTTCCTCCTACGAGCAGTACTTC
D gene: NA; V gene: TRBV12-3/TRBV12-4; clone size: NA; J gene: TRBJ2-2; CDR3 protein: CASSLPYGELFF; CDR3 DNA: TGTGCCAGCAGTTTGCCCTACGGGGAGCTGTTTTTT
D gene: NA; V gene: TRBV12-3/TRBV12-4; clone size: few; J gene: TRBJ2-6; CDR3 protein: CASSLAESGANVLTF; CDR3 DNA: TGTGCCAGCAGTTTAGCGGAGTCTGGGGCCAACGTCCTGACTTTC
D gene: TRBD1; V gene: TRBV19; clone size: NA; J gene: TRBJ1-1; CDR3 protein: CASTGGRVLNTEAFF; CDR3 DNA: TGTGCCAGCACAGGGGGCAGGGTTTTGAACACTGAAGCTTTCTTT